The T cell receptor (beta chain) under discussion was sequenced for a study of T cell repertoires in cytomegalovirus infection. Study background: Matching HLA type and CMV infection were both indicated by public TCR beta signatures.

TCRdb passed the reads through MiXCR, listing each CDR3 protein once. This table holds hundreds of thousands of distinct CDR3 sequences, around 24% found once. The CDR3 has 9 residues. V was shortened by 4 bases and J by 4 bases, with 1 base between the two germline ends. Germline lookup yields CDR1 DFQATT and CDR2 SNEGSKA (reference sequence). Study-wide results and caveats: In two of eight donors, the top clonotype was HLA-C-restricted CMV-specific.

This clonotype was counted once. What it recognizes is unknown. With a much larger clone just one base away, this may be a read error. The receptor was derived from a human donor in good health (CMV status not recorded). Some clones in this sample may be carry-over from other donors' samples. The chain uses TRBV20-1 and TRBJ1-2; D unresolved. Sequencing used CD8+ T cells from PBMCs. The CDR3 here is CSATYGYTF. The DNA of the CDR3 is TGCAGTGCTACCTATGGCTACACCTTC.